A selection of T cell receptor beta chains follows, all from one sample in a study of blood T cell repertoires in COVID-19. Here immunoSEQ multiplex PCR was the method, and the copy in TCRdb shows in-frame clones only, minus some. The sample has around 190,000 clones; 70% to 90% are singletons. Sequencing was performed on peripheral blood. The receptors come from a man aged 50 to 60 with COVID-19, enrolled during active disease. CDR3s include the opening cysteine and the closing phenylalanine or tryptophan. The order of the fields is J gene, clone size, D gene, V gene, CDR3 protein, CDR3 DNA. A D gene is named only where the DNA matches it firmly. Some rows have no size entry. The others give once, few or many, or a class for an expanded clone.

>TRBJ2-7|.|TRBD2|TRBV7-9
CASSLTSGTYEQYF
TGTGCCAGCAGCCTGACTAGCGGAACCTACGAGCAGTACTTC
>TRBJ2-1|.|.|TRBV20-1
CSASGEEGYYNEQFF
TGCAGTGCTAGTGGGGAGGAAGGGTACTACAATGAGCAGTTCTTC
>TRBJ1-6|.|TRBD1|TRBV7-8
CASSPTTGDNNSPLHF
TGTGCCAGCAGCCCGACGACAGGGGACAATAATTCACCCCTCCACTTT
>TRBJ2-7|.|TRBD2|TRBV3-1/TRBV3-2
CASSLKRGTEQYF
TGTGCCAGCAGCTTAAAGCGGGGGACTGAGCAGTACTTC
>TRBJ2-7|.|TRBD1|TRBV5-1
CASSLKAGQGEQYF
TGCGCCAGCAGCTTGAAAGCGGGACAGGGCGAGCAGTACTTC
>TRBJ2-7|.|.|TRBV27
CASSFSLATYEQYF
TGTGCCAGCAGTTTCAGTCTAGCTACCTACGAGCAGTACTTC
>TRBJ2-7|.|TRBD2|TRBV5-1
CASSLFPGGPNEQYF
TGCGCCAGCAGCTTGTTTCCGGGAGGGCCCAACGAGCAGTACTTC
>TRBJ2-3|.|TRBD1|TRBV5-4
CASSLDGQGVTDTQYF
TGTGCCAGCAGCTTGGACGGACAGGGCGTAACAGATACGCAGTATTTT
>TRBJ2-1|.|.|TRBV5-4
CASSLVLSSYNEQFF
TGTGCCAGCAGCTTGGTACTGAGCTCCTACAATGAGCAGTTCTTC
>TRBJ1-5|.|.|TRBV28
CASSFLASQHF
TGTGCCAGCAGTTTTTTGGCTTCCCAGCATTTT
>TRBJ1-4|.|.|TRBV5-1
CASSSGRPGKLFF
TGCGCCAGCAGCAGCGGACGTCCGGGAAAACTGTTTTTT
>TRBJ2-6|.|.|TRBV4-3
CASSQDPGGSGANVLTF
TGCGCCAGCAGCCAAGATCCCGGGGGCTCTGGGGCCAACGTCCTGACTTTC
>TRBJ1-2|.|.|TRBV5-6
CASRTAGQPSYGYTF
TGTGCCAGCAGGACCGCCGGACAGCCAAGCTATGGCTACACCTTC
>TRBJ2-5|.|TRBD2|TRBV27
CASRKRGGVETQYF
TGTGCCAGCAGAAAGCGGGGGGGTGTAGAGACCCAGTACTTC
>TRBJ1-4|.|.|TRBV7-2
CASSPQGGGTEKLFF
TGTGCCAGCAGCCCCCAGGGAGGAGGTACGGAAAAACTGTTTTTT
>TRBJ1-3|.|.|TRBV3-1/TRBV3-2
CASSQGGENTIYF
TGTGCCAGCAGCCAAGGGGGCGAAAACACCATATATTTT
>TRBJ2-7|.|TRBD1|TRBV6-5
CASSTTGQGIYEQYF
TGTGCCAGCTCGACCACGGGACAGGGTATCTACGAGCAGTACTTC
>TRBJ1-5|.|TRBD1|TRBV19
CASSTRQGASQPQHF
TGTGCCAGTAGTACCCGACAGGGGGCGAGTCAGCCCCAGCATTTT
>TRBJ2-5|.|TRBD2|TRBV27
CASSLLLAGGRETQYF
TGTGCCAGCAGTTTATTACTAGCGGGAGGAAGGGAGACCCAGTACTTC
>TRBJ1-2|.|.|TRBV5-1
CASSLSGGDYGYTF
TGCGCCAGCAGCTTGTCGGGGGGAGACTATGGCTACACCTTC
>TRBJ2-6|.|TRBD1|TRBV6-5
CASRTGVGANVLTF
TGTGCCAGCAGAACAGGGGTTGGGGCCAACGTCCTGACTTTC
>TRBJ2-1|.|TRBD1|TRBV27
CASSNGQGAGWSYNEQFF
TGTGCCAGCAGCAATGGACAGGGGGCGGGGTGGTCCTACAATGAGCAGTTCTTC
>TRBJ2-7|.|TRBD1|TRBV19
CASTAGTGAYEQYF
TGTGCCAGTACTGCCGGGACAGGGGCCTACGAGCAGTACTTC
>TRBJ1-1|.|.|TRBV10-2
CASTLDRNTEAFF
TGCGCCAGCACCCTGGACAGGAACACTGAAGCTTTCTTT
>TRBJ2-1|.|TRBD2|TRBV5-1
CASRKTSGEGNYNEQFF
TGCGCCAGCAGAAAGACTAGCGGGGAAGGAAACTACAATGAGCAGTTCTTC
>TRBJ1-3|.|TRBD1|TRBV2
CASSGIPGQGDSGNTIYF
TGTGCCAGCAGTGGAATACCCGGACAGGGAGACTCTGGAAACACCATATATTTT
>TRBJ1-2|.|.|TRBV6-2/TRBV6-3
CASSYPRYGYTF
TGTGCCAGCAGTTACCCGCGGTATGGCTACACCTTC
>TRBJ2-1|.|.|TRBV7-2
CASSPRAGALYNEQFF
TGTGCCAGCAGCCCTCGTGCGGGGGCACTCTACAATGAGCAGTTCTTC
>TRBJ1-5|few|.|TRBV30
CAWSRVGGSDQPQHF
TGTGCCTGGAGTAGGGTGGGAGGGAGCGATCAGCCCCAGCATTTT
>TRBJ1-1|.|.|TRBV11-2
CASRPFAGDTEAFF
TGTGCCAGCAGACCGTTTGCGGGAGACACTGAAGCTTTCTTT
>TRBJ1-1|.|.|TRBV28
CASRKQTGTEAFF
TGTGCCAGCAGAAAACAAACAGGGACTGAAGCTTTCTTT
>TRBJ1-5|.|.|TRBV6-5
CASSYRGGNQPQHF
TGTGCCAGCAGTTACCGGGGTGGCAATCAGCCCCAGCATTTT
>TRBJ2-1|.|TRBD1|TRBV7-7
CASSPRQGAVNEQFF
TGTGCTAGCAGCCCCCGACAGGGGGCTGTCAATGAGCAGTTCTTC
>TRBJ2-7|.|TRBD2|TRBV19
CASSGLRGGLAGFSPYEQYF
TGTGCCAGTAGTGGACTTCGGGGGGGACTAGCGGGATTCAGCCCCTACGAGCAGTACTTC
>TRBJ2-7|.|.|TRBV7-6
CASRGTTYEQYF
TGTGCCAGCAGGGGCACAACCTACGAGCAGTACTTC
>TRBJ1-5|.|.|TRBV18
CASSPGPGNQPQHF
TGTGCCAGCTCACCGGGGCCCGGCAATCAGCCCCAGCATTTT
>TRBJ2-3|.|.|TRBV11-2
CASTLTRSGGRTDTQYF
TGTGCCAGCACCCTCACCAGGAGCGGAGGCCGCACAGATACGCAGTATTTT
>TRBJ1-1|.|.|TRBV11-2
CASSPDGRTEAFF
TGTGCCAGCAGCCCAGATGGGAGAACTGAAGCTTTCTTT
>TRBJ2-1|.|TRBD2|TRBV30
CAWSPGLAGVINEQFF
TGTGCCTGGAGTCCTGGACTAGCGGGAGTTATAAATGAGCAGTTCTTC
>TRBJ2-1|.|.|TRBV6-2/TRBV6-3
CASSYQGDYNEQFF
TGTGCCAGCAGTTACCAGGGTGACTACAATGAGCAGTTCTTC
>TRBJ2-3|.|TRBD2|TRBV7-3
CASSLGRDYSTDTQYF
TGTGCCAGCAGCTTAGGCCGGGACTACTCCACAGATACGCAGTATTTT
>TRBJ2-3|.|TRBD2|TRBV28
CASSAYLAGAEDTQYF
TGTGCCAGCAGTGCCTACTTAGCGGGGGCCGAAGATACGCAGTATTTT
>TRBJ1-4|.|TRBD1|TRBV10-3
CAISAGQPNEKLFF
TGTGCCATCAGTGCGGGACAGCCTAATGAAAAACTGTTTTTT
>TRBJ2-1|.|TRBD1|TRBV11-2
CASSGPGTGNSEQFF
TGTGCCAGCAGCGGACCCGGGACAGGGAATAGTGAGCAGTTCTTC
>TRBJ1-5|.|.|TRBV7-6
CASSLEGGVNQPQHF
TGTGCCAGCAGCTTAGAAGGGGGGGTCAATCAGCCCCAGCATTTT
>TRBJ2-2|.|.|TRBV7-3
CASSRSGSTGELFF
TGTGCCAGCAGCCGGTCTGGGAGCACCGGGGAGCTGTTTTTT
>TRBJ2-1|.|TRBD2|TRBV7-6
CASSLVLAGGPDEQFF
TGTGCCAGCAGCTTAGTTTTAGCGGGAGGGCCGGATGAGCAGTTCTTC
>TRBJ2-7|.|TRBD2|TRBV14
CASSRYLAGGTGYEQYF
TGTGCCAGCAGCCGATATCTAGCGGGAGGGACTGGATACGAGCAGTACTTC
>TRBJ1-3|.|.|TRBV11-2
CASSLAAGKSGNTIYF
TGTGCCAGCAGCTTAGCGGCCGGGAAATCTGGAAACACCATATATTTT
>TRBJ2-3|.|.|TRBV5-1
CASSLGDNADTQYF
TGCGCCAGCAGCTTGGGGGACAACGCAGATACGCAGTATTTT
>TRBJ2-2|.|TRBD1|TRBV6-5
CASSYPGQGAGELFF
TGTGCCAGCAGTTACCCCGGACAGGGGGCCGGGGAGCTGTTTTTT
>TRBJ1-5|once|.|TRBV16
CASSQFKEQPQHF
TGTGCCAGCAGCCAATTCAAGGAGCAGCCCCAGCATTTT
>TRBJ2-7|.|.|TRBV19
CASRGRDVHEQYF
TGTGCCAGTAGAGGCAGGGATGTTCACGAGCAGTACTTC
>TRBJ1-1|many|.|TRBV6-2/TRBV6-3
CASSPRQSMNTEAFF
TGTGCCAGCAGCCCCCGACAGAGCATGAACACTGAAGCTTTCTTT
>TRBJ1-2|once|TRBD1|TRBV9
CASSVEGQLYGYTF
TGTGCCAGCAGCGTAGAGGGACAGCTCTATGGCTACACCTTC
>TRBJ2-1|once|.|TRBV6-5
CASHPPENEQFF
TGTGCCAGTCATCCCCCGGAGAATGAGCAGTTCTTC
>TRBJ1-6|.|.|TRBV28
CASSQPLSSYNSPLHF
TGTGCCAGCAGTCAACCTTTGAGCTCCTATAATTCACCCCTCCACTTT
>TRBJ2-3|few|TRBD1|TRBV11-3
CASSRTGDGADTQYF
TGTGCCAGCAGCCGAACAGGGGATGGGGCAGATACGCAGTATTTT
>TRBJ1-5|.|TRBD1|TRBV14
CASSAGQGFPQHF
TGTGCCAGCAGTGCGGGACAGGGGTTCCCCCAGCATTTT
>TRBJ2-2|.|TRBD2|TRBV7-3
CASSRGLAGNTGELFF
TGTGCCAGCAGCCGCGGACTAGCGGGGAACACCGGGGAGCTGTTTTTT